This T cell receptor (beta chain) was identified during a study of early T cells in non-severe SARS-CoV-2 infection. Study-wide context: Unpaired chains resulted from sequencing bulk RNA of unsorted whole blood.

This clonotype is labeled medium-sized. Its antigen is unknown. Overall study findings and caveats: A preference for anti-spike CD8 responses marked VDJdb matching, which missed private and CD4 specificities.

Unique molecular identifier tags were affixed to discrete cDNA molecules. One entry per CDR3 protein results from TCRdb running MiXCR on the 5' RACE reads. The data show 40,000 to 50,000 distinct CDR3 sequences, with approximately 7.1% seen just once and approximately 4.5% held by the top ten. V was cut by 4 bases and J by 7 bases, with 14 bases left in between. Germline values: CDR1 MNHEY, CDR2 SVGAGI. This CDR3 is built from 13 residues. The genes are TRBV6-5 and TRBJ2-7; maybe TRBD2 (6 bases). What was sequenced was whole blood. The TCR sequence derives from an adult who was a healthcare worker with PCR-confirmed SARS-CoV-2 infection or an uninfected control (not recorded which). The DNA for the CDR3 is TGTGCCAGCAGTTCGGGACTTCTCGGGGAGCAGTACTTC. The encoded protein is CASSSGLLGEQYF.